Below, 15 T cell receptor beta chains from the same sample are listed, as sequenced in a study of blood T cell repertoires in COVID-19. Profiling relied on immunoSEQ multiplex PCR, and the TCRdb table lists in-frame clones only, not all of them. Among fewer than 400,000 clones listed, approximately 81% were seen once. Sequencing was carried out using peripheral blood. The receptors shown here come from a woman between 18 and 30 years old with acute or convalescent COVID-19.

The chain employs TRBV7-9 and TRBJ2-2, with 8 bases that match TRBD1. CDR1 is SEHNR and CDR2 is FQNEAQ in the germline V gene (reference sequence). CDR3 length: 15 residues. The J segment lost 0 bases and the V segment lost 6 bases, leaving 3 bases of the junction unmatched. The CDR3: CASRDRDTNTGELFF. For the CDR3, the DNA is TGTGCCAGCAGGGACAGGGACACGAACACCGGGGAGCTGTTTTTT.

This chain uses TRBV6-6 with TRBJ2-1; TRBD2 matches at 7 bases. Germline lookup yields CDR1 MNHNY and CDR2 SVGAGI (reference sequence). With 5 bases clipped from V and 2 bases from J, the junction kept 0 bases outside the gene matches. This CDR3 region has 13 residues. CDR3 nucleotides: TGTGCCAGCAGTGGGGGGGCCTACAATGAGCAGTTCTTC. Translation: CASSGGAYNEQFF.

The V and J genes are TRBV11-2 and TRBJ2-7; 8 nucleotides agree with TRBD2. CDR1 SGHAT and CDR2 FQNNGV come from the germline V gene. The CDR3 totals 14 residues. V shed 3 bases, J shed 7 bases, and the junction held 8 bases outside the gene matches. This CDR3 is CASSLTGTSGEQYF. The DNA of the CDR3 is TGTGCCAGCAGCTTGACCGGGACTAGTGGGGAGCAGTACTTC.

The V gene is TRBV19, the J gene TRBJ1-5; D possibly corresponds to TRBD1 (5 bases). Germline V gene lookup returns CDR1 LNHDA and CDR2 SQIVND (reference sequence). Between the trimmed V and J ends, which lost 5 bases and 2 bases, there was a span of 13 bases. The CDR3 sequence is 15 residues long. The CDR3 loop is CASSPSWGGNQPQHF. CDR3 in DNA: TGTGCCAGTAGTCCCTCGTGGGGGGGCAATCAGCCCCAGCATTTT.

V gene TRBV5-4 combines with J gene TRBJ2-1; 9 nucleotides line up with TRBD2. Germline values: CDR1 SGHNT, CDR2 YYREEE (reference sequence). This CDR3 comprises 14 residues. Germline trimming cut 3 bases from V and 9 bases from J; bases unmatched to any gene: 7. DNA of the CDR3: TGTGCCAGCAGCTATGTAGCGGGAGCAGGTGAGCAGTTCTTC. Its protein product is CASSYVAGAGEQFF.

The chain couples TRBV10-3 to TRBJ2-7, with 10 bases identical to TRBD1. The germline V gene encodes CDR1 ENHRY and CDR2 SYGVKD. The CDR3 has 14 residues. V was pared by 10 bases and J by 0 bases, with 6 bases of the junction left unmatched. This chain's CDR3 is CANRDRGPSYEQYF. The CDR3, as DNA: TGTGCCAACCGGGACAGGGGTCCCTCCTACGAGCAGTACTTC.

This clone was counted a single time. This chain connects TRBV5-1 to TRBJ2-5, with 11 bases matching TRBD2. Germline V gene data show CDR1 as SGHRS and CDR2 as YFSETQ. The CDR3 contains 14 residues. V gave up 4 bases and J gave up 5 bases; unmatched junction bases: 4. The CDR3 sequence is CASSTSSGGETQYF. The CDR3 nucleotides are TGCGCCAGCAGCACGTCTAGCGGGGGGGAGACCCAGTACTTC.

The table lists this clone with a few counts. J is TRBJ1-6 and V is TRBV28; D not resolved. The germline gives CDR1 MDHEN, CDR2 SYDVKM. Trimming cost V 6 bases and J 13 bases, with 19 bases left between them. The CDR3 loop spans 14 amino acids. Written as DNA, the CDR3 is TGTGCCAGCAGGCCGGGAGATTTGGGGAAGCCCCTCCACTTT. This translates into CASRPGDLGKPLHF.

This chain uses TRBV24-1 with TRBJ2-1; 9 bases fit TRBD2. CDR3 length: 17 amino acids. CDR1 and CDR2 from the germline V gene are KGHDR and SFDVKD. The J segment lost 10 bases and the V segment lost 0 bases, leaving 12 bases of the junction unmatched. CDR3 bases: TGTGCCACCAGTGATTTGCGGGAACTAGCGGGTCCCGAGGAGCAGTTCTTC. Its translation is CATSDLRELAGPEEQFF.

This chain links TRBV6-6 with TRBJ1-2, with D hard to call. Germline V lookup: CDR1 MNHNY, CDR2 SVGAGI (reference sequence). The CDR3 loop spans 13 amino acids. Trimming removed 6 bases at V and 7 bases at J, with 15 bases between. In DNA form, the CDR3 reads TGTGCCAGCAGGCGGGATTTCCCCCTTGGCTACACCTTC. It translates to CASRRDFPLGYTF.

This chain uses TRBV28 with TRBJ2-2; the match to TRBD2 covers 7 bases. This CDR3 is 14 amino acids long. Germline V gives CDR1 MDHEN, CDR2 SYDVKM. With V trimmed by 11 bases and J by 6 bases, 12 bases remained unmatched. This CDR3 reads CAVRAAGPPGELFF. CDR3 bases: TGTGCCGTTCGTGCAGCGGGGCCCCCCGGGGAGCTGTTTTTT.

The chain employs TRBV6-5 and TRBJ1-6; 10 nucleotides agree with TRBD1. Germline V gene sequence: CDR1 MNHEY, CDR2 SVGAGI. V lost 7 bases and J lost 10; bases outside the gene matches: 10. This CDR3 is 15 amino acids long. The CDR3: CASTYWGTGESPLHF. CDR3 bases: TGTGCCAGCACCTACTGGGGGACAGGGGAGTCACCCCTCCACTTT.

About this clone: At the DNA level, this CDR3 is encoded by other sequences in the same sample as well. The J gene is TRBJ2-7, the V gene TRBV6-1, with TRBD1 matching 9 bases. The V segment lost 4 bases and the J segment 1 base; nucleotides outside the gene matches: 5. CDR3 size: 15 residues. Germline V gives CDR1 MNHNS, CDR2 SASEGT. Here the CDR3 DNA reads TGTGCCAGCAGTGCAGCCGGGACAGGGTCCTACGAGCAGTACTTC. It yields the protein CASSAAGTGSYEQYF.

V and J are TRBV10-3 and TRBJ1-4; D might be TRBD1 (6 bases). The CDR3 has 14 amino acids. Germline-derived CDR1 and CDR2 are ENHRY and SYGVKD. V lost 6 bases and J 5 bases, leaving 13 bases between the germline ends. CDR3 in DNA: TGTGCCATCAGCGGACAGAACTTAAATGAAAAACTGTTTTTT. Amino acid sequence: CAISGQNLNEKLFF.

The chain couples TRBV4-1 to TRBJ2-7, with D possibly being TRBD1 (6 bases). The V end was cut by 0 bases, the J end by 2 bases, with 8 bases between. CDR3 length equals 14 residues. Looked up from germline, CDR1 is MGHRA and CDR2 is YSYEKL. The CDR3 here is CASSQDRGTYEQYF. The CDR3 coding sequence is TGCGCCAGCAGCCAAGACAGGGGCACCTACGAGCAGTACTTC.